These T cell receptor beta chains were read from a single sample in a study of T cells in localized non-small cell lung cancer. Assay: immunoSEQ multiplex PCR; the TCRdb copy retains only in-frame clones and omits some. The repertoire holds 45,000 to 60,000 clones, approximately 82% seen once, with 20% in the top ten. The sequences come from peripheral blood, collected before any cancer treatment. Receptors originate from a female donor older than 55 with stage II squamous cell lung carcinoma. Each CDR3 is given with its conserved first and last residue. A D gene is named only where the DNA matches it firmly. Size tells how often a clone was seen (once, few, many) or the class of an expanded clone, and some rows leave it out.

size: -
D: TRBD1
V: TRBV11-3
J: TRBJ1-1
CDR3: CASSEGQGMNTEAFF
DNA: TGTGCCAGCAGCGAGGGACAGGGGATGAACACTGAAGCTTTCTTT

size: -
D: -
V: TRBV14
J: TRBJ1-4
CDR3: CASSQATGWNEKLFF
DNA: TGTGCCAGCAGCCAAGCAACAGGGTGGAATGAAAAACTGTTTTTT

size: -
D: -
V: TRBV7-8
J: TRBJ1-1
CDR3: CASSFPMNTEAFF
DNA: TGTGCCAGCAGCTTTCCCATGAACACTGAAGCTTTCTTT

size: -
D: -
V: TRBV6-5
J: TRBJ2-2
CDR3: CASSFLGARNTGELFF
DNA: TGTGCCAGCAGTTTTTTGGGGGCTCGCAACACCGGGGAGCTGTTTTTT

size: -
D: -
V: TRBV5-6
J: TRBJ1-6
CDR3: CASSLINSPLHF
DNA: TGTGCCAGCAGCTTGATAAATTCACCCCTCCACTTT

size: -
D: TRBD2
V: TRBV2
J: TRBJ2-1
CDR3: CAILWTSSYNEQFF
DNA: TGTGCCATTCTTTGGACTAGCTCATACAATGAGCAGTTCTTC

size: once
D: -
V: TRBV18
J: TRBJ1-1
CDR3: CASSPSQKNTEAFF
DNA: TGTGCCAGCTCACCAAGCCAGAAAAACACTGAAGCTTTCTTT

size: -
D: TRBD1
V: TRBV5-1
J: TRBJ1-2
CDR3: CASRERDSANYGYTF
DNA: TGCGCCAGCAGGGAACGGGACAGCGCTAACTATGGCTACACCTTC

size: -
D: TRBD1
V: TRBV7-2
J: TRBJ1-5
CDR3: CASSLGTGSNQPQHF
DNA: TGTGCCAGCAGCCTAGGGACAGGGAGCAATCAGCCCCAGCATTTT

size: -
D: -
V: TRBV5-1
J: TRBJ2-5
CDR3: CASSLAGRAETQYF
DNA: TGCGCCAGCAGCTTGGCAGGGCGTGCAGAGACCCAGTACTTC

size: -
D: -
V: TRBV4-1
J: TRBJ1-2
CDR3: CASSHRGQRLYGYTF
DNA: TGCGCCAGCAGCCACCGCGGACAGCGCTTATATGGCTACACCTTC

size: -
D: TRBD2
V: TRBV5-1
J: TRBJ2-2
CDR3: CASSRDISSGVAGELFF
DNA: TGCGCCAGCAGCCGTGATATATCTAGCGGGGTCGCCGGGGAGCTGTTTTTT

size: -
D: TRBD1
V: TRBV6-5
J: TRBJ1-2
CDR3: CASSYDRAYGYTF
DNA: TGTGCCAGCAGTTACGACAGGGCCTATGGCTACACCTTC

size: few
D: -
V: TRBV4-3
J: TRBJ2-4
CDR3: CASSQKGSFIQYF
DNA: TGCGCCAGCAGCCAAAAGGGCAGCTTCATTCAGTACTTC